The 27 T cell receptor beta chains in this list originate from one sample, sequenced in a study of blood T cell repertoires in COVID-19 (dated by TCRdb to the early 2020s). Library prep was done by the immunoSEQ multiplex PCR assay. TCRdb took this table from immuneACCESS and kept in-frame rearrangements with V and J called. Such tables lack part of the clones; where checked against another copy, unresolved V genes explain under half of the gap, and the rest is unexplained. Here the sample has 15,000 to 17,000 clones; 76% occur a single time. The ten largest clones take up roughly 30% of the sample. The sample consisted of peripheral blood. The source of these receptors is a man aged 65-85 years with active or convalescent COVID-19.

The CDR3 sequence is CAIKAGAGGTDTQYF. The CDR3, as DNA: TGTGCCATCAAGGCAGGGGCAGGAGGCACAGATACGCAGTATTTT. This sequence joins TRBV10-3 and TRBJ2-3, with D tentatively TRBD1 (6 bases). The CDR3 length is 15 residues. Trimming removed 7 bases from V and 1 base from J, with 15 bases in between. CDR1 is ENHRY, CDR2 SYGVKD, per germline.

This clone was found many times. The rearrangement links TRBV7-9 to TRBJ1-2, with TRBD1 identical over 7 bases. With V trimmed by 1 base and J by 6 bases, 2 bases remained unmatched. CDR3 size: 13 residues. Germline values: CDR1 SEHNR, CDR2 FQNEAQ (reference sequence). Written as DNA, the CDR3 is TGTGCCAGCAGCTTAGGACAGGGCAATGGCTACACCTTC. Translation: CASSLGQGNGYTF.

V usage is TRBV3-1 (or the pseudogene TRBV3-2) and J usage is TRBJ2-7, with 9 bases lining up with TRBD1. V shed 4 bases and J 3 bases; nucleotides not matched to a gene: 4. The CDR3 totals 14 residues. Germline assignment: CDR1 LGHDT and CDR2 YNNKEL (reference sequence). CDR3 in amino acids: CASSPGTGNYEQYF. The CDR3 coding sequence is TGTGCCAGCAGCCCCGGGACAGGGAACTACGAGCAGTACTTC.

This clone has only a few counts. The J gene is TRBJ1-4, the V gene TRBV30; 8 bases fit TRBD1. Losses at the gene ends were 0 bases for V and 5 bases for J; bases not matched to a gene: 14. The CDR3 is 18 residues long. Germline CDR1 and CDR2: GTSNPN and SVGIG (reference sequence). The DNA of the CDR3 is TGTGCCTGGAGTGTACTCCTTATAGCGGACAGGGAAAATGAAAAACTGTTTTTT. Translated, it gives CAWSVLLIADRENEKLFF.

This chain links TRBV5-1 with TRBJ2-3, with 9 bases matching TRBD1. This CDR3 has 15 amino acids. V gave up 2 bases and J gave up 2 bases; unmatched junction bases: 3. Per the germline V gene, CDR1 is SGHRS and CDR2 is YFSETQ. The CDR3 spells CASSFGTGITDTQYF. The DNA of the CDR3 is TGCGCCAGCAGCTTCGGGACAGGGATCACAGATACGCAGTATTTT.

V usage is TRBV3-1 (or the pseudogene TRBV3-2) and J usage is TRBJ2-7; TRBD1 might be the D (6 bases). V was trimmed by 4 bases and J by 5 bases, leaving 15 bases between them. This CDR3 has 14 amino acids. Germline CDR1 is LGHDT and CDR2 is YNNKEL (reference sequence). DNA of the CDR3: TGTGCCAGCAGCCTATTCTCCGGGACACACGAGCAGTACTTC. Translation gives CASSLFSGTHEQYF.

The V gene is TRBV7-9, the J gene TRBJ2-2, with D possibly matching TRBD1 (5 bases). The CDR3 has 15 amino acids. The V gene lost 1 base and the J gene lost 3 bases, with 9 bases spanning the gap. Looked up from germline, CDR1 is SEHNR and CDR2 is FQNEAQ (reference sequence). In nucleotides, the CDR3 is TGTGCCAGCAGCTTAGTTCAGGGCGACACCGGGGAGCTGTTTTTT. Amino acid sequence: CASSLVQGDTGELFF.

V gene TRBV13 combines with J gene TRBJ2-3; 7 bases fit TRBD1. From germline, CDR1 is PRHDT and CDR2 FYEKMQ (reference sequence). The CDR3 length is 13 residues. J was trimmed by 10 bases and V by 3 bases; bases with no gene match: 7. The CDR3 region is CASSFTGAGAQYF. The CDR3 coding sequence is TGTGCCAGCAGCTTTACAGGGGCCGGGGCGCAGTATTTT.

The chain links TRBV14 to TRBJ1-1; 10 nucleotides match TRBD1. Germline V gives CDR1 SGHDN, CDR2 FVKESK. V lost 3 bases to trimming and J lost 0 bases; unmatched junction nucleotides: 19. The CDR3 consists of 21 residues. The CDR3 region is CASSHPPGGTGQGRVNTEAFF. The DNA for the CDR3 is TGTGCCAGCAGCCATCCCCCGGGAGGTACGGGACAGGGGAGGGTGAACACTGAAGCTTTCTTT.

The chain is built from TRBV6-5 and TRBJ1-1; D remains unclear. CDR3 length: 13 amino acids. V dropped 2 bases and J dropped 2 bases, with 6 bases sitting between them. Germline CDR1 is MNHEY and CDR2 is SVGAGI. The CDR3 nucleotides read TGTGCCAGCAGTTACCAGGTAAACACTGAAGCTTTCTTT. This encodes CASSYQVNTEAFF.

The CDR3 DNA sequence: TGTGCCAGCAGATCCGGGACAGAGGGGTTCCATGGCTACACCTTC. It specifies CASRSGTEGFHGYTF. The V and J genes are TRBV7-2 and TRBJ1-2; 7 bases line up with TRBD1. Germline CDR1 is SGHTA and CDR2 is FQGNSA. This CDR3 spans 15 amino acids. The trim removed 6 bases at V and 6 bases at J, leaving 13 bases unmatched.

This clone turned up a few times. This sequence joins TRBV19 and TRBJ1-5; TRBD1 is a possible D gene (6 bases). The V gene lost 10 bases and the J gene lost 7 bases, with 14 bases spanning the gap. CDR1 and CDR2 (germline): LNHDA, SQIVND (reference sequence). CDR3 length equals 12 residues. CDR3 DNA sequence: TGTGCCACCTCACAGGGCCGACAGCCCCAGCATTTT. It translates to CATSQGRQPQHF.

This clone was seen only a few times. The J gene is TRBJ2-7, the V gene TRBV5-4; 7 bases agree with TRBD1. The CDR3 sequence is 16 residues long. V lost 4 bases, J lost 0 bases, and 10 bases stayed unmatched. In germline, CDR1 is SGHNT, CDR2 YYREEE (reference sequence). The CDR3 DNA reads as TGTGCCAGCAGCAAAGGACAGGACCGCGCCTCCTACGAGCAGTACTTC. It specifies CASSKGQDRASYEQYF.

The table lists this clone with a count of one. The rearrangement joins TRBV12-3 or TRBV12-4 to TRBJ2-5, with D tentatively TRBD1 (6 bases). Deletions cut 6 bases from V and 4 bases from J, with 12 bases between. This CDR3 is built from 13 residues. In DNA form, the CDR3 reads TGTGCCAGCAGCGGACAGTCCGGAGAGACCCAGTACTTC. Translation gives CASSGQSGETQYF.

The rearrangement links TRBV5-4 to TRBJ2-1, with D tentatively TRBD1 (6 bases). With 4 bases removed from V and 8 bases from J, the gap between germline ends came to 19 bases. CDR3 length: 15 amino acids. Germline assignment: CDR1 SGHNT and CDR2 YYREEE (reference sequence). In DNA form, the CDR3 reads TGTGCCAGCAGCGTTGCTGGGGGCTATCAGGATGAGCAGTTCTTC. Its protein is CASSVAGGYQDEQFF.

This clone is medium-sized in the sample. This sequence joins TRBV6-5 and TRBJ1-2; 8 bases match TRBD1. The germline gives CDR1 MNHEY, CDR2 SVGAGI. The CDR3 is 13 residues long. J gave up 5 bases and V 7 bases, and 6 bases lay outside the gene matches. The CDR3 nucleotides read TGTGCCAGCACCCGCCAGGGGGCGTATGGCTACACCTTC. Amino acid sequence: CASTRQGAYGYTF.

The chain employs TRBV7-9 and TRBJ1-2; 7 nucleotides line up with TRBD1. V trimming: 5 bases; J trimming: 4 bases; junction bases outside the gene matches: 10. From germline, CDR1 is SEHNR and CDR2 FQNEAQ (reference sequence). CDR3 length equals 15 residues. Here the CDR3 DNA reads TGTGCCAGCAGCCGGGAAGGGGGCATCCTCTATGGCTACACCTTC. This translates into CASSREGGILYGYTF.

This chain uses TRBV19 with TRBJ2-7; 7 bases align to TRBD1. The junction had 7 bases not matched to a gene; V was cut back by 2 bases and J by 3 bases. CDR1 and CDR2 from the germline V gene are LNHDA and SQIVND (reference sequence). This CDR3 spans 15 amino acids. The CDR3 DNA reads TGTGCCAGTAGTATATCTGGTCAGGGGGACTACGAGCAGTACTTC. Its translation: CASSISGQGDYEQYF.

The chain uses TRBV24-1 and TRBJ2-1; D not certain. V lost 3 bases to trimming and J lost 13 bases, with 12 bases between them. CDR3 size: 12 residues. Germline CDR1 is KGHDR and CDR2 is SFDVKD. The CDR3 nucleotides read TGTGCCACCAGTGATGACATGGTCCAACAGTTCTTC. The encoded protein is CATSDDMVQQFF.

The chain joins TRBV5-1 to TRBJ2-7; 14 nucleotides match TRBD2. The CDR3 covers 17 residues. CDR1 and CDR2 from the germline V gene are SGHRS and YFSETQ. Trimming at V came to 4 bases and at J to 4 bases, leaving 10 bases not matched to a gene. The CDR3 region has the DNA TGCGCCAGCAGCCCAGCCGGGACTAGCGGGGGTGTTTACGAGCAGTACTTC. Protein sequence: CASSPAGTSGGVYEQYF.

This sequence joins TRBV5-1 and TRBJ2-3; D gene unclear. This CDR3 region has 14 residues. V lost 5 bases and J 1 base, leaving 11 bases between the germline ends. Germline V gives CDR1 SGHRS, CDR2 YFSETQ. The CDR3 sequence: CASRINQGTDTQYF. CDR3 nucleotides: TGCGCCAGCAGGATAAATCAGGGCACAGATACGCAGTATTTT.

The CDR3: CASSYLDSTSTDTQYF. The CDR3, as DNA: TGTGCCAGCAGTTACCTGGACTCGACTAGCACAGATACGCAGTATTTT. The genes are TRBV6-5 and TRBJ2-3, with D perhaps matching TRBD2 (5 bases). Deletions cut 2 bases from V and 0 bases from J, with 12 bases between. The germline V gene encodes CDR1 MNHEY and CDR2 SVGAGI. CDR3 size: 16 residues.

This chain links TRBV5-1 with TRBJ2-5; 9 nucleotides agree with TRBD1. The CDR3 is made up of 14 amino acids. The V gene's germline CDR1 is SGHRS and CDR2 YFSETQ. The trim removed 0 bases at V and 4 bases at J, leaving 1 base unmatched. DNA of the CDR3: TGCGCCAGCAGCTTGGCGACAGGGGGAGAGACCCAGTACTTC. Translated, it gives CASSLATGGETQYF.

The chain links TRBV19 to TRBJ2-7, with 7 positions matching TRBD2. The CDR3 has 14 amino acids. In germline, CDR1 is LNHDA, CDR2 SQIVND (reference sequence). V dropped 7 bases and J dropped 2; count of bases not matched to a gene: 8. The CDR3 region is CASTPSGAPYEQYF. Here the CDR3 DNA reads TGTGCCAGTACCCCGAGCGGGGCTCCCTACGAGCAGTACTTC.

Regarding this clone: The same CDR3 is also encoded by other DNA sequences in this sample. The chain has TRBV7-9 and TRBJ2-5; D is uncertain. Germline V gives CDR1 SEHNR, CDR2 FQNEAQ (reference sequence). The CDR3 has 11 residues. Trimming removed 5 bases at V and 2 bases at J, with 3 bases between. The CDR3 DNA reads TGTGCCAGCAGCCCGCAAGAGACCCAGTACTTC. Amino acid sequence: CASSPQETQYF.

This chain connects TRBV6-6 to TRBJ2-5, with D possibly TRBD2 on 6 matching bases. CDR3 length: 15 amino acids. V was clipped by 2 bases and J by 5 bases, with 15 bases between them. CDR1 MNHNY and CDR2 SVGAGI come from the germline V gene (reference sequence). The CDR3: CASSYPRLGLETQYF. Here the CDR3 DNA reads TGTGCCAGCAGTTACCCCCGACTAGGATTGGAGACCCAGTACTTC.

The chain is built from TRBV19 and TRBJ1-1; D is undetermined. Germline V gene lookup returns CDR1 LNHDA and CDR2 SQIVND (reference sequence). V lost 3 bases to trimming and J lost 7 bases, with 9 bases between them. The CDR3 contains 12 residues. Here the CDR3 DNA reads TGTGCCAGTAGTATTGATACAAATGAAGCTTTCTTT. Protein: CASSIDTNEAFF.